This entry describes one T cell receptor (beta chain). The PCR employed 60 Vbeta primers together with 13 Jbeta primers. Generated by immunoSEQ multiplex PCR, the TCRdb table keeps only in-frame clones and is missing some. Of roughly 200,000 clones listed, 77% were seen once; the top ten hold approximately 2%. The data are from a study of cytomegalovirus exposure and HLA in healthy donors. Trimming took off 0 bases at V and 3 bases at J, with 10 bases between the two ends. This CDR3 spans 14 amino acids. The germline V gene has CDR1 SGDLS and CDR2 YYNGEE. Sequencing was performed on PBMCs. The source of this sequence is a woman under 40 in good health and CMV-seropositive. The chain links TRBV9 to TRBJ2-7; D perhaps matches TRBD1 (6 bases). CDR3 loop: CASSVGTGLYEQYF. CDR3 nucleotide sequence: TGTGCCAGCAGCGTAGGAACAGGGCTCTACGAGCAGTACTTC.